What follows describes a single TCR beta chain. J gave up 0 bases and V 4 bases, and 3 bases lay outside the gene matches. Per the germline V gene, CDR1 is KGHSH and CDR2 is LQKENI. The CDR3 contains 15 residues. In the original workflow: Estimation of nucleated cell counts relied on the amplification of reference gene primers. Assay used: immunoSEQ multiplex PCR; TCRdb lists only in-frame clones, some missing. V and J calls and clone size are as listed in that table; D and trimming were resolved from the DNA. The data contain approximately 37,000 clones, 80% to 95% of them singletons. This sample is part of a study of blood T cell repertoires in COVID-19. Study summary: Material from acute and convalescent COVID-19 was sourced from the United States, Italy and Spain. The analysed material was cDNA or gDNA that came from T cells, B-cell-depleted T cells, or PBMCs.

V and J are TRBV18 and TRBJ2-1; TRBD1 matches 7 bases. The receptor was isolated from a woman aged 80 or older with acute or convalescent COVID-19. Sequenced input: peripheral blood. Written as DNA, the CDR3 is TGTGCCAGCTCACAAGGACAGGCCTCCTACAATGAGCAGTTCTTC. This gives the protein CASSQGQASYNEQFF.